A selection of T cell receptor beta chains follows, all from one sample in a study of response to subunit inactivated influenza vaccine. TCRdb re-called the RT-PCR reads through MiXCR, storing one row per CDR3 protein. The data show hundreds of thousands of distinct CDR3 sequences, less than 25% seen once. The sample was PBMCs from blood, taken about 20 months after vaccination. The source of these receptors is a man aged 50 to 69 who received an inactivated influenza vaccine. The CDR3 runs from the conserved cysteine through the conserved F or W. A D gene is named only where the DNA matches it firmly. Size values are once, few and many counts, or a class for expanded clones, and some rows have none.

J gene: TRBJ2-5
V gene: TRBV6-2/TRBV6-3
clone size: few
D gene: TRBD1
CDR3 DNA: TGTGCCAGCAGTCAACAGGGGTTGTTCAAGTACTTC
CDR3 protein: CASSQQGLFKYF

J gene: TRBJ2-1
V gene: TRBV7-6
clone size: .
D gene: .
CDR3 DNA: TGTGCCAGCAGCTTAATCTCCTACAATGAGCAGTTCTTC
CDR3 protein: CASSLISYNEQFF

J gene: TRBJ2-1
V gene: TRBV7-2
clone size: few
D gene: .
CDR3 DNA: TGTGCCAGCAGCCCCAGAGCGGGCTACAATGAGCAGTTCTTC
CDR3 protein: CASSPRAGYNEQFF

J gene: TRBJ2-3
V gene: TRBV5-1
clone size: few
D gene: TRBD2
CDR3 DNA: TGCGCCAGCAGCTTGCTGGGACTAGCGGGAGCAGATACGCAGTATTTT
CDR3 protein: CASSLLGLAGADTQYF

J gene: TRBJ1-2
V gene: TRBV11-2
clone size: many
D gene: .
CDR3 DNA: TGTGCCAGCAGCTTGGGAGCAGCCTATGGCTACACCTTC
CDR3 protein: CASSLGAAYGYTF

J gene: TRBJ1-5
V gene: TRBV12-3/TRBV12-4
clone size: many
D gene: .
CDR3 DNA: TGTGCCAGCAGTACCGAGAGCAATCAGCCCCAGCATTTT
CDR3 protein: CASSTESNQPQHF

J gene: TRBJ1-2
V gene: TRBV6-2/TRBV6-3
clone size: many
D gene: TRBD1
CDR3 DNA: TGTGCCAGCAGACCTACTCTCGGGGACAGAGTAAACTATGGCTACACCTTC
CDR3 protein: CASRPTLGDRVNYGYTF

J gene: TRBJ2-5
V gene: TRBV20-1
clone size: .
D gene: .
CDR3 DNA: TGCAGTGCTCGCCTTTGGGAGACCCAGTACTTC
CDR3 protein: CSARLWETQYF

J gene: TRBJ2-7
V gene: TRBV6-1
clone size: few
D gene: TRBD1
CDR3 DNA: TGTGCCAGCAGTCCCACGGACAGGCCTCTGGGCGAGCAGTACTTC
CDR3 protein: CASSPTDRPLGEQYF

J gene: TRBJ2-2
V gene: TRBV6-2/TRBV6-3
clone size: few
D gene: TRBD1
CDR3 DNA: TGTGCCAGCAGGCGACAGGGGACCGGGGAGCTGTTTTTT
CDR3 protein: CASRRQGTGELFF

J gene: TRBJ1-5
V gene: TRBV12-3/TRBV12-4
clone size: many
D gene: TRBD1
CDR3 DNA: TGTGCCAGCAGTTTAGGAGGGGGCCGGCAGCCCCAGCATTTT
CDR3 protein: CASSLGGGRQPQHF

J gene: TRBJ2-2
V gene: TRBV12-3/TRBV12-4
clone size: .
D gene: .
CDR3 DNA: TGTGCCAGCAGTTTAGGGAGGGGGTCGAGCACCGGGGAGCTGTTTTTT
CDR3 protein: CASSLGRGSSTGELFF

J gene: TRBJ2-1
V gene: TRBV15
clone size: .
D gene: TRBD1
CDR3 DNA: TGTGCCACCAGGACGCCCGGGACAGGCTACAATGAGCAGTTCTTC
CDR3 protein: CATRTPGTGYNEQFF

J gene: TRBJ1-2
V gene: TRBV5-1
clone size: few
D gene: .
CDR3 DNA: TGCGCCAGCAGCTTGGCCGGGGGGACCCACTATGGCTACACCTTC
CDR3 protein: CASSLAGGTHYGYTF

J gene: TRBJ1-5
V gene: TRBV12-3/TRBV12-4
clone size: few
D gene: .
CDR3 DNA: TGTGCCAGCAGTTCTTCAGGGGTTCAGCCCCAGCATTTT
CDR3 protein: CASSSSGVQPQHF

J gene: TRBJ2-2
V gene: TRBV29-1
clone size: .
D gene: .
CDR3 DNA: TGCAGCGTTGAAGATTGGAACAGGGGGGGCCCCGGGGAGCTGTTTTTT
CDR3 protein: CSVEDWNRGGPGELFF

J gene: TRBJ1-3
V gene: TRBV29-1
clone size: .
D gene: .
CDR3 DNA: TGCAGCGTTGCCCTCTCTGGAAACACCATATATTTT
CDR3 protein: CSVALSGNTIYF

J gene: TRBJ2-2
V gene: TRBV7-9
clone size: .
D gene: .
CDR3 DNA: TGTGCCAGCAGCCCCCGGCGGAACACCGGGGAGCTGTTTTTT
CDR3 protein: CASSPRRNTGELFF

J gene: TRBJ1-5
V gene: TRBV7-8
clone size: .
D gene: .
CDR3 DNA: TGTGCCAGCAGCTTAGGTCGGACAAATCCCAATCAGCCCCAGCATTTT
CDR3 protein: CASSLGRTNPNQPQHF

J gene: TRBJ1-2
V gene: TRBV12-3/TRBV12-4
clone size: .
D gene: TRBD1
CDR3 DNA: TGTGCCAGCAGTTTATACCGGGTGGGCGTGGATGTGGGGACAGGGCATGGCTACACCTTC
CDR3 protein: CASSLYRVGVDVGTGHGYTF

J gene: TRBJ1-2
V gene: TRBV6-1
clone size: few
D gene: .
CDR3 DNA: TGTGCCAGCACCCGGGGACAATCCCTTGGTGGCTACACCTTC
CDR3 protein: CASTRGQSLGGYTF

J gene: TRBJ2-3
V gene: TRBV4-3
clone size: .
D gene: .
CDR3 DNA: TGCGCCAGCAGCCAAGAGCTCGGACCCCATACGCAGTATTTT
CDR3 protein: CASSQELGPHTQYF

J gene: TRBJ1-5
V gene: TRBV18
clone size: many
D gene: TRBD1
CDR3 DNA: TGTGCCAGCTCTGGACAGGGAAATCAGCCCCAGCATTTT
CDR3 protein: CASSGQGNQPQHF

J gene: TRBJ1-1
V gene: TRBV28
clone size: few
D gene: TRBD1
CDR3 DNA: TGTGCCAGCAGTTCCAGCCCGGGGACAGTGATCCAGGAAGCTTTCTTT
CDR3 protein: CASSSSPGTVIQEAFF

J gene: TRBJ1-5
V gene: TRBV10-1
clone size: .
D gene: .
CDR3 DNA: TGCGCCAGCCGGACAGCCATGAGCAATCAGCCCCAGCATTTT
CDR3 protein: CASRTAMSNQPQHF

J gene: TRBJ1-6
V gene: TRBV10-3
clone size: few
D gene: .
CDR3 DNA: TGTGCCATCAGTGATCGATCCGGGACGGGGAATTCACCCCTCCACTTT
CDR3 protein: CAISDRSGTGNSPLHF

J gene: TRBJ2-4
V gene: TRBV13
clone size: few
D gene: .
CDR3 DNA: TGTGCCAGCAGCCAGCGACAGGACATAGCCAAAAACATTCAGTACTTC
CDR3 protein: CASSQRQDIAKNIQYF

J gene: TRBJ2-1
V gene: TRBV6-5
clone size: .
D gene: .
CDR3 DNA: TGTGCCAGCAGTTACGAACAGAGCTCCTACAATGAGCAGTTCTTC
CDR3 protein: CASSYEQSSYNEQFF

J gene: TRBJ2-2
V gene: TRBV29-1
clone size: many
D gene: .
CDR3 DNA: TGCAGCGTTGAAGTCGTCGTTTCCTCGGACACCGGGGAGCTGTTTTTT
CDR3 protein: CSVEVVVSSDTGELFF

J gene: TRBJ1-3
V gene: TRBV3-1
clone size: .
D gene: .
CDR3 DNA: TGTGCCAGCAGCCAAGAGACAGCCATGGGAAACACCATATATTTT
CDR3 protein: CASSQETAMGNTIYF

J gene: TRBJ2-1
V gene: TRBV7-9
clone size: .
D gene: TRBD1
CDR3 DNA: TGTGCCAGCAGCTTGTATGGTACAGGGGGCTACAATGAGCAGTTCTTC
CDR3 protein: CASSLYGTGGYNEQFF

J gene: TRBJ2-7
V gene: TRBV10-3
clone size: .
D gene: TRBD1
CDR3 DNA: TGTGCCATCACGAGGACAGGTGGCCACGAGCAGTACTTC
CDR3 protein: CAITRTGGHEQYF

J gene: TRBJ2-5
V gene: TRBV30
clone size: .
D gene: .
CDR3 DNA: TGTGCCTGGGGCAGGGGGGGGAGACAAGAGACCCAGTACTTC
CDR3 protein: CAWGRGGRQETQYF

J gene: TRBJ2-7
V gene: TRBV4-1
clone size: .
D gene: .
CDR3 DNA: TGCGCCAGCAGCCAAGAAGGGCTTTTGCTCTACGAGCAGTACTTC
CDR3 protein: CASSQEGLLLYEQYF

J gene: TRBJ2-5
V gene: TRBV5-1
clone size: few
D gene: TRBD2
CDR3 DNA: TGCGCCAGCAGCTTGGGACTAGCGGGGTCCGTTGAGACCCAGTACTTC
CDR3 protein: CASSLGLAGSVETQYF

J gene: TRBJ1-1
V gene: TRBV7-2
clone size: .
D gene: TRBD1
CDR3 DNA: TGTGCCAGCAAGACAGGGGGGGCGAACACTGAAGCTTTCTTT
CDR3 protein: CASKTGGANTEAFF

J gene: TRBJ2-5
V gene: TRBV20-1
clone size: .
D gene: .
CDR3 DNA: TGCAGTGCTAACTCAGCGTCCCGGGGAGAGACCCAGTACTTC
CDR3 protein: CSANSASRGETQYF

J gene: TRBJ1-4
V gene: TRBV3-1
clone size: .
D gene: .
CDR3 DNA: TGTGCCAGCAGCCAATCTGACACCCGGTTTGAAAAACTGTTTTTT
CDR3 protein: CASSQSDTRFEKLFF

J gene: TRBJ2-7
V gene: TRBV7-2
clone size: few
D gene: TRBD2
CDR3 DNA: TGTGCCAGCAGCTTAGGACTAGCGTTTTCCTACGAGCAGTACTTC
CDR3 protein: CASSLGLAFSYEQYF

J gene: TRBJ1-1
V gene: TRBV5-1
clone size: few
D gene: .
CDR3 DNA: TGCGCCAGCAGCGTGAATTACATGAACACTGAAGCTTTCTTT
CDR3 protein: CASSVNYMNTEAFF

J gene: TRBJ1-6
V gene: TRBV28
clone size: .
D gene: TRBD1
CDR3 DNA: TGTGCCAGTAGGACAGGGCGAGTTAATTCACCCCTCCACTTT
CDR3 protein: CASRTGRVNSPLHF

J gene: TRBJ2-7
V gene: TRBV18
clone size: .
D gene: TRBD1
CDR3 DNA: TGTGCCAGCTCAACCCGGGACAGCTCCTACGAGCAGTACTTC
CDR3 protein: CASSTRDSSYEQYF

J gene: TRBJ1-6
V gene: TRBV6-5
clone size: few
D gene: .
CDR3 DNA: TGTGCCAGCAGTTACCGCGACACCCGATCGGGGAATTCACCCCTCCACTTT
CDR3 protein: CASSYRDTRSGNSPLHF

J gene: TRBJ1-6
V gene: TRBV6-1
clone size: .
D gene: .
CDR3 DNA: TGTGCCAGCAGTGCCGGGTTGAGCTCCTATAATTCACCCCTCCACTTT
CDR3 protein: CASSAGLSSYNSPLHF

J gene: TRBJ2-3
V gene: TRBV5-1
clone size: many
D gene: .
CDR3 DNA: TGCGCCAGCAGCTTCAGCCTAGAAAATACGCAGTATTTT
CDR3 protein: CASSFSLENTQYF

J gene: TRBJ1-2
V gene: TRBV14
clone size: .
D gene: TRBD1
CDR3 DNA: TGTGCCAGCAGCCAAGATCAGGGGGGATATGGCTACACCTTC
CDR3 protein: CASSQDQGGYGYTF

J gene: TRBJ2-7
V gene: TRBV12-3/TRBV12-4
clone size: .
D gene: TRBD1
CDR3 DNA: TGTGCCAGCAGTGTGACAGGGGCCCTCTACGAGCAGTACTTC
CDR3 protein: CASSVTGALYEQYF

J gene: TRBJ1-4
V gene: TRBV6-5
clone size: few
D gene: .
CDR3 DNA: TGTGCCAGCAGTTACTCAGGGGCACGGGGGGAAAAACTGTTTTTT
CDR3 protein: CASSYSGARGEKLFF

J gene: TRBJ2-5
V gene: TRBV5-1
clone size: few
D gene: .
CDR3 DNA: TGCGCCAGCAGCTTAGGGGACAACCAAGAGACCCAGTACTTC
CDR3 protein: CASSLGDNQETQYF

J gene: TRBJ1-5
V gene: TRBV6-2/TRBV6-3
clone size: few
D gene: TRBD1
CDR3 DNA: TGTGCCAGCAGGGGGACAGGGATTAACAATCAGCCCCAGCATTTT
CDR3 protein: CASRGTGINNQPQHF